These T cell receptor beta chains were read from a single sample in a study of T-cell reconstitution after alpha-beta-depleted transplantation in children. From the PCR reads, TCRdb called clonotypes with MiXCR, one entry per CDR3 protein. The profile shows about 1,000,000 distinct CDR3 sequences, about 29% of them singletons. The material sequenced was PBMCs, mostly from graft donor cells, taken 360 days after TCRalphabeta/CD19-depleted stem cell transplant. These receptors were collected from a boy less than two years old who had a stem cell transplant for SCID, so the T cells may come from the graft donor. The CDR3 runs from the conserved cysteine through the conserved F or W.

CDR3 protein	V gene	J gene
CAISEAQGGYGYTF	TRBV10-3	TRBJ1-2
CSALDRSGTEAFF	TRBV20-1	TRBJ1-1
CASSGPGLETQYF	TRBV27	TRBJ2-5
CASSLAPSEAFF	TRBV5-1	TRBJ1-1
CASSMTSGGYTGELFF	TRBV27	TRBJ2-2
CASSAHPETQYF	TRBV7-8	TRBJ2-5
CASSQDTPGLAGGQETQYF	TRBV4-3	TRBJ2-5
CASSQVVGISYNEQFF	TRBV14	TRBJ2-1
CSAPEGATGNEQFF	TRBV20-1	TRBJ2-1
CSARTLTGSSYEQYF	TRBV20-1	TRBJ2-7
CASSTPGSRRDPNEQFF	TRBV5-4	TRBJ2-1
CATSVGGSDYGYTF	TRBV12-3/TRBV12-4	TRBJ1-2
CASSLDFRDAQYF	TRBV7-8	TRBJ2-7
CASSSRQILQETQYF	TRBV5-1	TRBJ2-5
CSARDQFRATYEQYF	TRBV20-1	TRBJ2-7
CASSRPDQSSYNSPLHF	TRBV4-1	TRBJ1-6
CATKRGGQGKFSNEKLFF	TRBV10-3	TRBJ1-4
CASSQGLRPSTDTQYF	TRBV4-3	TRBJ2-3
CASSSGQVVINEQFF	TRBV7-9	TRBJ2-1
CASSQPQGAQDTQYF	TRBV4-1	TRBJ2-3
CASSELSGRNEKLFF	TRBV25-1	TRBJ1-4
CASSFGGVGSYNEQFF	TRBV7-9	TRBJ2-1
CSVEARPDYGYTF	TRBV29-1	TRBJ1-2
CSVGRILWGPYNEQFF	TRBV29-1	TRBJ2-1
CASSLVSTRDEQFF	TRBV5-5	TRBJ2-1
CSADSLTEDTQYF	TRBV20-1	TRBJ2-3
CATSRDRGDDEQFF	TRBV15	TRBJ2-1
CASRLSHRGLNEKLFF	TRBV12-3/TRBV12-4	TRBJ1-4
CASSKGQGDRRLTSTDTQYF	TRBV21-1	TRBJ2-3
CASSPMDYGYTF	TRBV11-3	TRBJ1-2
CASTNKETQYF	TRBV6-5	TRBJ2-5
CASFDRLRHEQYF	TRBV5-6	TRBJ2-7
CASSLGSGEQFF	TRBV12-3/TRBV12-4	TRBJ2-1
CASSQEPRGATNEKLFF	TRBV4-1	TRBJ1-4
CASSLTGGLIYEQYF	TRBV5-5	TRBJ2-7
CASSVAPSGGAPDTQYF	TRBV9	TRBJ2-3
CASSLPTKGGTEAFF	TRBV7-2	TRBJ1-1
CSARWWGGPPNYNEQFF	TRBV20-1	TRBJ2-1
CAWSVPLGGTGELFF	TRBV30	TRBJ2-2
CASRPAGRTYSGNTIYF	TRBV7-2	TRBJ1-3
CASSLDRINEQFF	TRBV4-3	TRBJ2-1
CASTGTNTEAFF	TRBV5-1	TRBJ1-1
CSASRGATDTQYF	TRBV20-1	TRBJ2-3
CASTPTGFPDTQYF	TRBV28	TRBJ2-3
CASSSELVPSYEQYF	TRBV7-2	TRBJ2-7
CASSQDSSGRYQETQYF	TRBV4-3	TRBJ2-5
CASSYRTVRIAGELFF	TRBV4-1	TRBJ2-2
CASSFPGGVNEQFF	TRBV5-1	TRBJ2-1
CSARSRGGQPQHF	TRBV20-1	TRBJ1-5
CASSLSGTGNTGELFF	TRBV9	TRBJ2-2
CASSASTGFGYEQYF	TRBV9	TRBJ2-7